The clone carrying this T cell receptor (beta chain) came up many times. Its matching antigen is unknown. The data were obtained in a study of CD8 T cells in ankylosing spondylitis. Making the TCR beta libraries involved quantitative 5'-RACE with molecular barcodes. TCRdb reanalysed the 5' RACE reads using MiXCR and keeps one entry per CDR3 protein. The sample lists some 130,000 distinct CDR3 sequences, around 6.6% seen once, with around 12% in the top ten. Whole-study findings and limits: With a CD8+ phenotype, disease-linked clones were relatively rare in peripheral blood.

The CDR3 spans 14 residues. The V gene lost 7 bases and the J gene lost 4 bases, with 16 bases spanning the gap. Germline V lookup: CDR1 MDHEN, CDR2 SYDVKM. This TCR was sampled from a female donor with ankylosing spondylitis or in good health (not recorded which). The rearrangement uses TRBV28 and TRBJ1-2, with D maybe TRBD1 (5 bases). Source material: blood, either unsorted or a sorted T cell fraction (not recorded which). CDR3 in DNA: TGTGCCAGCACCCACCGGGGGGGACGCTATGGCTACACCTTC. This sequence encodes CASTHRGGRYGYTF.